This passage covers 32 T cell receptor beta chains from one sample sequenced in a study of T cell responses to AZD1222 COVID-19 vaccine. Profiling relied on immunoSEQ multiplex PCR, and the TCRdb table lists in-frame clones only, not all of them. The sample records approximately 80,000 clones, roughly nine tenths being singletons. The specimen comprised peripheral blood, sampled on day 0 of AZD1222 vaccination. The origin of the receptors is an adult in good health.

The chain has TRBV15 and TRBJ1-4; D not certain. The CDR3 length is 15 residues. CDR1 is LNHNV and CDR2 is YYDKDF in the germline V gene (reference sequence). The ends were cut back, 0 bases at V and 4 bases at J, with 9 bases in the middle. CDR3 protein: CATSRDRQVNEKLFF. CDR3 bases: TGTGCCACCAGCAGAGATAGGCAGGTTAATGAAAAACTGTTTTTT.

The rearrangement links TRBV29-1 to TRBJ1-3, with TRBD1 matching over 9 bases. The ends lost 7 bases at V and 0 bases at J; junction bases unmatched: 4. The length of the CDR3 is 14 residues. Germline CDR1 and CDR2: SQVTM and ANQGSEA. The CDR3 nucleotides are TGCAGCGAGACGACAGGGGGCTCTGGAAACACCATATATTTT. It yields the protein CSETTGGSGNTIYF.

The table lists this clone with a count of one. The chain carries TRBV5-4 and TRBJ2-1; the match to TRBD1 covers 8 bases. Germline V gene sequence: CDR1 SGHNT, CDR2 YYREEE (reference sequence). Losses at the gene ends were 5 bases for V and 5 bases for J; bases not matched to a gene: 9. The CDR3 sequence is 15 residues long. CDR3 nucleotides: TGTGCCAGCAGGTCGACAGGGGCGGGCAACAATGAGCAGTTCTTC. Its translation is CASRSTGAGNNEQFF.

The chain carries TRBV7-9 and TRBJ2-1, with 12 bases that match TRBD2. V dropped 2 bases and J dropped 7; count of bases not matched to a gene: 6. Per germline, CDR1 SEHNR and CDR2 FQNEAQ (reference sequence). CDR3 length equals 16 residues. CDR3 nucleotide sequence: TGTGCCAGCAGCTTACTAGCGGGAGGGGGAGGAAATGAGCAGTTCTTC. Amino acid sequence: CASSLLAGGGGNEQFF.

The chain links TRBV4-3 to TRBJ2-1, with D maybe TRBD2 (5 bases). Germline assignment: CDR1 LGHNA and CDR2 YSLEER. This CDR3 is 13 amino acids long. V was cut by 1 base and J by 5 bases, with 6 bases left in between. The CDR3: CASSQGTDNEQFF. CDR3 coding DNA: TGCGCCAGCAGCCAAGGGACTGACAATGAGCAGTTCTTC.

This clone was detected only once. The J gene is TRBJ2-1, the V gene TRBV6-6; TRBD1 matches 10 bases. V dropped 2 bases and J dropped 6; count of bases not matched to a gene: 4. Germline CDR1 reads MNHNY; CDR2 reads SVGAGI (reference sequence). This CDR3 is built from 15 residues. This chain's CDR3 is CASSYRDRGTNEQFF. CDR3 in DNA: TGTGCCAGCAGTTACCGGGACAGGGGAACCAATGAGCAGTTCTTC.

The chain combines TRBV5-1 with TRBJ2-3; TRBD2 aligns across 9 bases. Per the germline V gene, CDR1 is SGHRS and CDR2 is YFSETQ. Trimming took 6 bases from V and 5 from J; bases not matched to a gene: 13. This CDR3 is built from 16 residues. The CDR3 reads CASTLGAGGPIDTQYF. In nucleotides, the CDR3 is TGCGCCAGCACCCTAGGGGCGGGAGGGCCGATAGATACGCAGTATTTT.

This clone appeared once. CDR3 sequence (DNA): TGTGCCAGCACTGAGCAGTTCTTC. This codes for CASTEQFF. The V and J genes are TRBV2 and TRBJ2-1; D uncertain. The length of the CDR3 is 8 residues. The V gene lost 7 bases and the J gene lost 9 bases, with 1 base spanning the gap. Germline V gene lookup returns CDR1 SNHLY and CDR2 FYNNEI. The full variable domain, with the rest looked up from reference TRBV2 and TRBJ2-1, is EPEVTQTPSHQVTQMGQEVILRCVPISNHLYFYWYRQILGQKVEFLVSFYNNEISEKSEIFDDQFSVERPDGSNFTLKIRSTKLEDSAMYFCASTEQFFGPGTRLTVL.

The V gene is TRBV7-9, the J gene TRBJ2-7, with 7 bases aligning to TRBD1. The CDR3 consists of 11 residues. CDR1 is SEHNR, CDR2 FQNEAQ, per germline (reference sequence). Trimming removed 10 bases from V and 5 bases from J; junction bases left unmatched: 5. The CDR3 coding sequence is TGTGCCACCGGACAGGTTGACGAGCAGTACTTC. Its translation is CATGQVDEQYF.

V and J are TRBV2 and TRBJ2-1; no clear D. Germline CDR1 reads SNHLY; CDR2 reads FYNNEI. There are 14 residues in the CDR3. Trimming shortened V by 4 bases and J by 0 bases, and 7 bases separated the two germline ends. CDR3 sequence reads: CASSGLSSYNEQFF. CDR3 sequence (DNA): TGTGCCAGCAGTGGTTTAAGCTCCTACAATGAGCAGTTCTTC.

The CDR3 is CASRQGTGEEKLFF. The CDR3 DNA sequence: TGTGCCAGCAGACAGGGAACGGGGGAGGAAAAACTGTTTTTT. The rearrangement joins TRBV6-5 to TRBJ1-4; a weak D match, TRBD1 (6 bases). This CDR3 is 14 amino acids long. Germline V gives CDR1 MNHEY, CDR2 SVGAGI. Trimming stripped 6 bases from V and 8 bases from J, with 16 bases between.

The gene calls are TRBV28 and TRBJ2-4; 8 bases align to TRBD1. Germline CDR1 is MDHEN and CDR2 is SYDVKM. The CDR3 consists of 13 residues. V was pared by 8 bases and J by 9 bases, with 9 bases of the junction left unmatched. The CDR3 reads CASHLTGEGIQYF. DNA for the CDR3: TGTGCCAGCCACCTGACAGGGGAAGGCATTCAGTACTTC.

The V call is TRBV6-5, the J call TRBJ2-2, with unresolved D. CDR3 length: 13 amino acids. Trimming left V 6 bases short and J 2 bases short, with 7 bases between. Germline V lookup: CDR1 MNHEY, CDR2 SVGAGI. The CDR3 reads CASRGRNTGELFF. CDR3 coding DNA: TGTGCCAGCAGAGGGCGTAACACCGGGGAGCTGTTTTTT.

This clone was recorded only once. The CDR3, as DNA: TGTGCCAGCAGCTTGGTTCAATACCAGCCCCAGCATTTT. Protein product: CASSLVQYQPQHF. V gene TRBV5-4 combines with J gene TRBJ1-5, with D unclear. Germline loops: CDR1 SGHNT, CDR2 YYREEE (reference sequence). The CDR3 is 13 residues long. Deletions cut 0 bases from V and 7 bases from J, with 8 bases between.

This clone was detected once. The V call is TRBV27, the J call TRBJ2-1; D is ambiguous. Germline V CDR1 and CDR2: MNHEY, SMNVEV (reference sequence). The ends were cut back, 8 bases at V and 0 bases at J, with 8 bases in the middle. The CDR3 is made up of 13 amino acids. The CDR3 DNA is TGTGCCAGCCGCCCCCGCTCCTACAATGAGCAGTTCTTC. It is translated as CASRPRSYNEQFF.

The chain carries TRBV2 and TRBJ1-2; 7 positions agree with TRBD1. Germline loops: CDR1 SNHLY, CDR2 FYNNEI. J lost 5 bases, V lost 8 bases, and 5 bases had no gene match. The CDR3 length is 12 residues. The CDR3 is CASDRDRYGYTF. CDR3 nucleotides: TGTGCCAGCGACCGGGACAGATATGGCTACACCTTC.

The chain recombines TRBV4-1 with TRBJ2-3; D is possibly TRBD2 (6 bases). There are 16 residues in the CDR3. V gave up 4 bases and J gave up 0 bases, with 14 bases separating them. The germline V gene encodes CDR1 MGHRA and CDR2 YSYEKL. CDR3 in DNA: TGCGCCAGCAGCCGCAGTGGGACTTCCAGCACAGATACGCAGTATTTT. Translation gives CASSRSGTSSTDTQYF.

V and J are TRBV5-4 and TRBJ1-2; D may be TRBD1 (5 bases). The germline V gene has CDR1 SGHNT and CDR2 YYREEE (reference sequence). This CDR3 has 12 residues. V was pared by 5 bases and J by 2 bases, with 7 bases between. The CDR3 reads CASSPGNYGYTF. Here the CDR3 DNA reads TGTGCCAGCAGTCCAGGGAACTATGGCTACACCTTC.

This clone appeared a few times. The V and J genes are TRBV7-6 and TRBJ2-2; 9 nucleotides agree with TRBD2. The CDR3 loop spans 14 amino acids. V lost 7 bases to trimming and J lost 3 bases; unmatched junction nucleotides: 3. Germline CDR1 reads SGHVS; CDR2 reads FNYEAQ. CDR3 in DNA: TGTGCCAGCAAGGCGGGAGGGTACACCGGGGAGCTGTTTTTT. Translating it yields CASKAGGYTGELFF.

The chain is built from TRBV29-1 and TRBJ2-7; D remains ambiguous. V lost 6 bases and J lost 1, with 16 bases in between. Germline V gene lookup returns CDR1 SQVTM and CDR2 ANQGSEA. The CDR3 length is 14 residues. CDR3 in DNA: TGCAGCGTCCGAAGGTCGTCGGGTTCCTACGAGCAGTACTTC. Translation: CSVRRSSGSYEQYF.

The rearrangement links TRBV28 to TRBJ2-3; D might be TRBD1 or TRBD2, each matching 5 bases. The germline V gene has CDR1 MDHEN and CDR2 SYDVKM. V shed 5 bases and J shed 1 base, with 25 bases lying between them. The CDR3 sequence is 19 residues long. In DNA form, the CDR3 reads TGTGCCAGCAGTCCAATATCAGTCGTTCAGGGAGCTGGCACAGATACGCAGTATTTT. Its translation is CASSPISVVQGAGTDTQYF.

The rearrangement uses TRBV7-9 and TRBJ1-1, with a possible D match to TRBD1 (5 bases). This CDR3 contains 12 residues. CDR1 and CDR2 from the germline V gene are SEHNR and FQNEAQ (reference sequence). V lost 8 bases and J 7 bases, leaving 14 bases between the germline ends. CDR3 loop: CASGGTAYEAFF. The CDR3 nucleotides are TGTGCCAGCGGCGGGACGGCGTATGAAGCTTTCTTT.

V is TRBV11-3 and J is TRBJ2-3; D gene ambiguous. The CDR3 covers 14 residues. V was cut by 0 bases and J by 2 bases, with 6 bases left in between. Germline V gene data show CDR1 as SGHNT and CDR2 as YENEEA. CDR3 bases: TGTGCCAGCAGCTTAGACCCGTACACAGATACGCAGTATTTT. Its protein product is CASSLDPYTDTQYF.

The chain links TRBV19 to TRBJ2-2; possibly TRBD1 or TRBD2 for D (6 bases each). There are 17 residues in the CDR3. CDR1 LNHDA and CDR2 SQIVND come from the germline V gene (reference sequence). Trimming took off 3 bases at V and 1 base at J, with 15 bases between the two ends. CDR3 bases: TGTGCCAGTAGTATCTCCGTGGGGGGCCTGAACACCGGGGAGCTGTTTTTT. Its translation: CASSISVGGLNTGELFF.

This chain uses TRBV29-1 with TRBJ2-2, with D possibly TRBD1 on 8 matching bases. V gave up 5 bases and J gave up 6 bases, with 13 bases separating them. The CDR3 contains 13 residues. Germline V gene data show CDR1 as SQVTM and CDR2 as ANQGSEA. CDR3 amino acids: CSVSTGGAGELFF. CDR3 bases: TGCAGCGTTAGTACAGGGGGGGCCGGGGAGCTGTTTTTT.

V gene TRBV10-2 combines with J gene TRBJ2-1; 9 nucleotides align to TRBD1. The germline CDR1 and CDR2 sequences are WSHSY and SAAADI. The ends lost 7 bases at V and 8 bases at J; junction bases unmatched: 12. The CDR3 consists of 15 residues. The CDR3: CASKLDRGKRYEQFF. In DNA, the CDR3 is TGCGCCAGCAAACTGGACAGGGGCAAAAGGTATGAGCAGTTCTTC.

The chain recombines TRBV30 with TRBJ2-5, with D possibly matching TRBD1 (6 bases). The CDR3 contains 14 residues. The ends were cut back, 5 bases at V and 5 bases at J, with 18 bases in the middle. Germline lookup yields CDR1 GTSNPN and CDR2 SVGIG (reference sequence). The CDR3 coding sequence is TGTGCCTGGGGTCGAACAGGGTACGGGGAGACCCAGTACTTC. Protein product: CAWGRTGYGETQYF.

This clone came up once. The chain joins TRBV28 to TRBJ2-7; TRBD2 matches 9 bases. The CDR3 runs to 14 residues. Losses at the gene ends were 7 bases for V and 7 bases for J; bases not matched to a gene: 11. The germline V gene has CDR1 MDHEN and CDR2 SYDVKM. The CDR3 bases are TGTGCCAGCATAGAAAGGACTAGCGCAAGGGAGCAGTACTTC. Translating it yields CASIERTSAREQYF.

This rearrangement joins TRBV12-3 or TRBV12-4 to TRBJ2-3; 8 nucleotides line up with TRBD1. The CDR3 spans 12 residues. V dropped 6 bases and J dropped 6; count of bases not matched to a gene: 2. The CDR3 loop is CASRDRADTQYF. The CDR3 region has the DNA TGTGCCAGCAGGGACAGGGCGGATACGCAGTATTTT.

The V gene is TRBV7-2, the J gene TRBJ1-1; D is unresolved. Germline V gene data show CDR1 as SGHTA and CDR2 as FQGNSA. The CDR3 extends over 17 amino acids. Trimming shortened V by 1 base and J by 8 bases, and 23 bases separated the two germline ends. CDR3 loop: CASSLDIGSGIASEAFF. The CDR3 DNA sequence: TGTGCCAGCAGCTTAGATATCGGTTCAGGAATTGCCTCGGAAGCTTTCTTT.

This chain connects TRBV19 to TRBJ1-3; 10 nucleotides agree with TRBD1. Germline-derived CDR1 and CDR2 are LNHDA and SQIVND (reference sequence). The CDR3 consists of 17 residues. Trimming at V came to 2 bases and at J to 0 bases, leaving 4 bases not matched to a gene. Here the CDR3 DNA reads TGTGCCAGTAGTATAAAGGGACAGGGGAGCTCTGGAAACACCATATATTTT. It yields the protein CASSIKGQGSSGNTIYF.

The rearrangement uses TRBV6-5 and TRBJ2-2, with D uncertain. CDR1 MNHEY and CDR2 SVGAGI come from the germline V gene. This CDR3 has 13 residues. V was pared by 8 bases and J by 6 bases, with 13 bases between. CDR3 amino acids: CASSGIVAGELFF. The CDR3, as DNA: TGTGCCAGCTCGGGTATTGTTGCCGGGGAGCTGTTTTTT.